This T cell receptor (beta chain) was captured by sequencing in a study of cytomegalovirus exposure and HLA in healthy donors. The CDR3 is 11 residues long. V lost 4 bases and J lost 8, with 6 bases in between. About this clone itself: Antigen unknown.

Generated by immunoSEQ multiplex PCR, the TCRdb table keeps only in-frame clones and is missing some. This table holds 260,000 or so clones, about 90% found once. Notes on the study in general: Reported performance of the classifier showed diagnosis of cytomegalovirus status with high specificity and sensitivity. Subsequent analysis of the approximately 110 validation repertoires found a tendency for first-cohort TCR clusters to co-occur.

Sample: PBMCs. The J gene is TRBJ2-4, the V gene TRBV23-1; D is unclear. TRBV23-1 falls under the ORF class, with uncertain function. The source of this sequence is a woman between 25 and 40 years old in good health and CMV-seronegative. DNA for the CDR3: TGCGCCAGCAGTCTTCGAGACATTCAGTACTTC. Translation: CASSLRDIQYF.